One and the same sample provided the 21 T cell receptor beta chains below, sequenced in a study of CD8+CD57+ T cells in acquired aplastic anemia. Profiling of TCR beta VDJ combinations and CDR3 sequences used genomic DNA as template. In TCRdb, the reads were re-called with MiXCR into one record per CDR3 protein. The sample yields 50,000 to 70,000 distinct CDR3 sequences, less than 65% seen once. The sample consisted of sorted CD4+, CD8+, or CD8+CD57+ T cells (not recorded which) from PBMCs. The receptors here all came from a human donor in good health, serving as a control.

This clonotype was seen a handful of times. J is TRBJ2-3 and V is TRBV10-3; D not certain. The length of the CDR3 is 17 residues. V was shortened by 2 bases and J by 2 bases, with 17 bases between the two germline ends. Germline V CDR1 and CDR2: ENHRY, SYGVKD. The CDR3 bases are TGTGCCATCAGTGAGCCCCTGAGTAGGCGGAACACAGATACGCAGTATTTT. Its translation: CAISEPLSRRNTDTQYF.

This rearrangement joins TRBV2 to TRBJ2-7, with a tentative D call TRBD2 (5 bases). Trimming pared 5 bases from V and 7 bases from J, leaving 12 bases between. The CDR3 extends over 12 amino acids. CDR1 SNHLY and CDR2 FYNNEI come from the germline V gene. The DNA of the CDR3 is TGTGCCAGCAGTTTGGGGAGAAGGGAGCAGTACTTC. Translation: CASSLGRREQYF.

The chain joins TRBV10-3 to TRBJ2-7; D unclear. Germline CDR1 and CDR2: ENHRY and SYGVKD. Deletions cut 5 bases from V and 5 bases from J, with 7 bases between. The CDR3 has 11 amino acids. The CDR3 nucleotides are TGTGCCATCAGTAGATCCGACGAGCAGTACTTC. Residues: CAISRSDEQYF.

This rearrangement joins TRBV19 to TRBJ2-3, with a possible D match to TRBD2 (5 bases). CDR1 LNHDA and CDR2 SQIVND come from the germline V gene (reference sequence). CDR3 size: 13 residues. The ends were cut back, 6 bases at V and 1 base at J, with 8 bases in the middle. The CDR3 sequence is CASSGVGTDTQYF. The CDR3 DNA sequence: TGTGCCAGTAGCGGGGTAGGCACAGATACGCAGTATTTT.

The V and J genes are TRBV5-1 and TRBJ2-7; D is perhaps TRBD1 (6 bases). Trimming cost V 4 bases and J 0 bases, with 17 bases left between them. Germline CDR1 SGHRS, CDR2 YFSETQ. CDR3 size: 16 residues. The CDR3 reads CASSPPGTLSSYEQYF. The CDR3 coding sequence is TGCGCCAGCAGCCCGCCCGGGACACTGAGCTCCTACGAGCAGTACTTC.

V and J are TRBV29-1 and TRBJ2-5; possibly TRBD2 for D (7 bases). Trimming removed 7 bases from V and 7 bases from J, with 19 bases in between. Germline loops: CDR1 SQVTM, CDR2 ANQGSEA. The CDR3 totals 13 residues. The CDR3 DNA reads as TGCAGCGGAAGTGGGGGGGCCGGAGGGACCCAGTACTTC. This encodes CSGSGGAGGTQYF.

On this clonotype: This clone may be a read error of a much larger clone one base away. The rearrangement uses TRBV3-1 and TRBJ1-5, with a possible D match to TRBD1 (5 bases). The germline gives CDR1 LGHDT, CDR2 YNNKEL (reference sequence). The length of the CDR3 is 15 residues. CDR3 residues: CASSQYSGLNQPRHF. DNA of the CDR3: TGTGCCAGCAGCCAATACTCGGGGCTCAATCAGCCCCGGCATTTT.

This sequence joins TRBV25-1 and TRBJ2-6; D not certain. V shed 7 bases and J shed 0 bases, with 4 bases lying between them. Germline loops: CDR1 MGHDK, CDR2 SYGVNS. The length of the CDR3 is 13 residues. DNA for the CDR3: TGTGCCAGCATGTGCTCTGGGGCCAACGTCCTGACTTTC. It is translated as CASMCSGANVLTF.

The V and J genes are TRBV2 and TRBJ1-6; D is ambiguous. Germline CDR1 SNHLY, CDR2 FYNNEI. The V and J ends lost 6 bases and 8 bases respectively, with 14 bases between them. The CDR3 length is 14 residues. The CDR3 spells CASSPPVRDSPLHF. In DNA form, the CDR3 reads TGTGCCAGCAGCCCGCCCGTACGAGATTCACCCCTCCACTTT.

There are many counts of this clonotype. The chain uses TRBV7-9 and TRBJ2-1; 11 nucleotides match TRBD2. Germline V lookup: CDR1 SEHNR, CDR2 FQNEAQ (reference sequence). J lost 4 bases, V lost 5 bases, and 7 bases had no gene match. The CDR3 runs 16 residues. CDR3 in amino acids: CASSAPGLAEYNEQFF. The CDR3 DNA sequence: TGTGCCAGCAGCGCCCCGGGACTAGCGGAGTACAATGAGCAGTTCTTC.

The CDR3 reads CATSDWDRGATETQYF. CDR3 coding DNA: TGTGCCACCAGTGATTGGGACAGGGGGGCTACGGAGACCCAGTACTTC. This chain connects TRBV24-1 to TRBJ2-5, with 11 nucleotides matching TRBD1. The CDR3 has 16 amino acids. The germline V gene has CDR1 KGHDR and CDR2 SFDVKD. The ends lost 2 bases at V and 5 bases at J; junction bases unmatched: 6.

In its sample, this clonotype was seen once. CDR3 region: CSARPQTGRTEAFF. The CDR3 DNA reads as TGCAGTGCTAGACCCCAGACAGGGCGGACTGAAGCTTTCTTT. This chain joins TRBV20-1 and TRBJ1-1, with TRBD1 matching over 7 bases. Germline V gene lookup returns CDR1 DFQATT and CDR2 SNEGSKA (reference sequence). This CDR3 has 14 residues. J gave up 5 bases and V 2 bases, and 8 bases lay outside the gene matches.

The rearrangement joins TRBV6-5 to TRBJ2-2; possibly TRBD2 for D (5 bases). The germline gives CDR1 MNHEY, CDR2 SVGAGI. Trimming removed 3 bases at V and 3 bases at J, with 11 bases between. This CDR3 has 15 residues. The CDR3 spells CASSYRRSDTGELFF. CDR3 sequence (DNA): TGTGCCAGCAGTTATCGGAGGTCGGACACCGGGGAGCTGTTTTTT.

The sample holds many counts of this clonotype. The rearrangement joins TRBV5-1 to TRBJ2-5; 8 bases map to TRBD1. The CDR3 length is 15 residues. V trimming: 0 bases; J trimming: 1 base; junction bases outside the gene matches: 2. The germline CDR1 and CDR2 sequences are SGHRS and YFSETQ. CDR3 nucleotides: TGCGCCAGCAGCTTGGTTGGACAGGGCCAAGAGACCCAGTACTTC. Translation gives CASSLVGQGQETQYF.

By share, this clonotype ranks as medium-sized. The chain uses TRBV10-3 and TRBJ1-6; D possibly corresponds to TRBD1 (6 bases). Trimming took off 5 bases at V and 10 bases at J, with 12 bases between the two ends. This CDR3 is 13 amino acids long. In germline, CDR1 is ENHRY, CDR2 SYGVKD. Here the CDR3 reads CAISQGRESPLHF. CDR3 coding DNA: TGTGCCATCAGTCAGGGGAGAGAGTCACCCCTCCACTTT.

This chain uses TRBV15 with TRBJ1-4; TRBD1 matches 9 bases. The V gene's germline CDR1 is LNHNV and CDR2 YYDKDF (reference sequence). The CDR3 consists of 14 residues. V trimming: 3 bases; J trimming: 8 bases; junction bases outside the gene matches: 4. The CDR3: CATSRGQGQEKLFF. The CDR3, as DNA: TGTGCCACCAGCAGGGGACAGGGACAAGAAAAACTGTTTTTT.

The chain recombines TRBV24-1 with TRBJ2-3; 7 positions match TRBD1. V lost 4 bases and J lost 6; bases outside the gene matches: 9. There are 15 residues in the CDR3. The germline V gene encodes CDR1 KGHDR and CDR2 SFDVKD. In DNA, the CDR3 is TGTGCCACCAGTGACTCGACAGGGCCTGGGGATACGCAGTATTTT. Translated, it gives CATSDSTGPGDTQYF.

V gene TRBV29-1 combines with J gene TRBJ2-7; D gene uncertain. The V and J ends lost 4 bases and 3 bases respectively, with 7 bases between them. Germline CDR1 and CDR2: SQVTM and ANQGSEA. The length of the CDR3 is 11 residues. CDR3 in DNA: TGCAGCGTTGGATCTTACTACGAGCAGTACTTC. Protein sequence: CSVGSYYEQYF.

A word on this clonotype: The junction departs from germline at one end; a sequencing error may be responsible. The rearrangement uses TRBV5-1 and TRBJ2-1; D gene ambiguous. The CDR3 loop spans 15 amino acids. Germline CDR1 and CDR2: SGHRS and YFSETQ. The CDR3 DNA is TGCGCCAGCAGCTTCGAGACAAACTCCTACAATGAGCAGTACTTT. Its translation: CASSFETNSYNEQYF.

This clonotype was detected once. The rearrangement joins TRBV6-2 or TRBV6-3 to TRBJ1-1, with D hard to call. This CDR3 region has 12 residues. Trimming took 0 bases from V and 10 from J, leaving 9 bases between them. Germline V gene lookup returns CDR1 MNHEY and CDR2 SVGEGT. The CDR3 coding sequence is TGTGCCAGCAGTTACTCTAGGAAAGGAGCTTTCTTT. It translates to CASSYSRKGAFF.

This clonotype was observed a few times. This chain links TRBV28 with TRBJ2-2; D possibly corresponds to TRBD2 (5 bases). Trimming removed 3 bases at V and 3 bases at J, with 8 bases between. This CDR3 has 14 amino acids. The V gene's germline CDR1 is MDHEN and CDR2 SYDVKM. The CDR3 protein is CASSFMRDTGELFF. The CDR3 nucleotides are TGTGCCAGCAGTTTTATGCGGGACACCGGGGAGCTGTTTTTT.